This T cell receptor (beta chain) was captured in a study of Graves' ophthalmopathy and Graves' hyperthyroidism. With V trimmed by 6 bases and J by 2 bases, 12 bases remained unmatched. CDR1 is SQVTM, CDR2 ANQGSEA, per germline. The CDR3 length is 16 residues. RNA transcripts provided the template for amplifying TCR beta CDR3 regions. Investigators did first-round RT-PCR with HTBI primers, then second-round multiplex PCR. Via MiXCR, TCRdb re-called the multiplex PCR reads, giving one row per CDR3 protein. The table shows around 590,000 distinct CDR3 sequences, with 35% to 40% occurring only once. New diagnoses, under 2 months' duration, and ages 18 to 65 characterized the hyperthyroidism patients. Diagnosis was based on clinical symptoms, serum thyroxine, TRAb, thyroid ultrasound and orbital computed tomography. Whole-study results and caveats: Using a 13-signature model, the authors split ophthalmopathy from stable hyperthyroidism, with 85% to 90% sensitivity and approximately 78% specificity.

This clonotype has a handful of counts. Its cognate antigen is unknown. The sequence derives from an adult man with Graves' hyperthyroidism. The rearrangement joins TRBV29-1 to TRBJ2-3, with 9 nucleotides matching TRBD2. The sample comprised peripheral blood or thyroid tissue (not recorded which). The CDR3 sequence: CSVPSGSGGYTDTQYF. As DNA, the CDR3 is TGCAGCGTCCCATCGGGGAGCGGGGGGTACACAGATACGCAGTATTTT.